This T cell receptor beta chain was profiled in a study of T cell responses to AZD1222 COVID-19 vaccine. Study findings and constraints: Mostly white British, mostly female donors; authors suggested clonal diversity may be underestimated.

V was clipped by 0 bases and J by 2 bases, with 11 bases between them. Looked up from germline, CDR1 is SGHRS and CDR2 is YFSETQ. The CDR3 is made up of 16 amino acids. Produced via immunoSEQ multiplex PCR; TCRdb's table is partial and in-frame only. Here the sample spans 86,000 or so clones, about 86% being singletons. The table lists this clone with a count of one. Its target is not known. This material consisted of peripheral blood, taken 28 days after the second AZD1222 dose. This TCR derives from an adult who received the AZD1222 COVID-19 vaccine. The V call is TRBV5-1, the J call TRBJ2-2; a possible D gene is TRBD1 (5 bases). In nucleotides, the CDR3 is TGCGCCAGCAGCTTGGCCGAACAGGAAAACACCGGGGAGCTGTTTTTT. It encodes CASSLAEQENTGELFF.